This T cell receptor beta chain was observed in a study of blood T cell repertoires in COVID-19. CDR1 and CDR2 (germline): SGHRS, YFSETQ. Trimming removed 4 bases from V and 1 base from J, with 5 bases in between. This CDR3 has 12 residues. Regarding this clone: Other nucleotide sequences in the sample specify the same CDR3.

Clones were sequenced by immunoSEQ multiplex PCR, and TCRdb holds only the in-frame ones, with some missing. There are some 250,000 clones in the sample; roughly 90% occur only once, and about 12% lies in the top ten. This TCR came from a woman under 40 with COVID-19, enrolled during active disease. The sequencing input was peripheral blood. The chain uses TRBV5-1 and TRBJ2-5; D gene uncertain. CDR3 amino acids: CASSLSQETQYF. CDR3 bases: TGCGCCAGCAGCCTGAGCCAAGAGACCCAGTACTTC.